This paragraph covers one T cell receptor beta chain sequence. The data stem from a study of cytomegalovirus exposure and HLA in healthy donors. Germline CDR1 MNHEY, CDR2 SMNVEV (reference sequence). CDR3 length equals 14 residues. V lost 5 bases and J lost 2; bases outside the gene matches: 4. PCR primers comprised 60 Vbeta and 13 Jbeta primers. This table comes from immunoSEQ multiplex PCR, and its TCRdb copy is limited to in-frame clones, with some not included. The profile shows under 250,000 clones, 70% to 90% of them singletons. The receptor comes from a woman aged 45 to 65 in good health and CMV-seronegative. The V and J genes are TRBV27 and TRBJ2-3; the match to TRBD2 covers 7 bases. Sequencing used PBMCs. Here the CDR3 DNA reads TGTGCCAGCAGTCCAGCGGGAAACACAGATACGCAGTATTTT. Amino acid sequence: CASSPAGNTDTQYF.